This TCR beta chain emerged from a study of control samples from healthy donors and cancer patients. The table came from immunoSEQ multiplex PCR; TCRdb's copy has only in-frame clones and leaves some out. This table holds 150,000 to 200,000 clones. V dropped 3 bases and J dropped 1 base, with 9 bases sitting between them. The germline gives CDR1 ENHRY, CDR2 SYGVKD. The CDR3 consists of 14 residues. This TCR was sampled from a young woman in good health. The rearrangement uses TRBV10-3 and TRBJ1-1; D remains ambiguous. Source material: blood. The CDR3 bases are TGTGCCATCAGTGACCCAATACAGAACACTGAAGCTTTCTTT. It yields the protein CAISDPIQNTEAFF.